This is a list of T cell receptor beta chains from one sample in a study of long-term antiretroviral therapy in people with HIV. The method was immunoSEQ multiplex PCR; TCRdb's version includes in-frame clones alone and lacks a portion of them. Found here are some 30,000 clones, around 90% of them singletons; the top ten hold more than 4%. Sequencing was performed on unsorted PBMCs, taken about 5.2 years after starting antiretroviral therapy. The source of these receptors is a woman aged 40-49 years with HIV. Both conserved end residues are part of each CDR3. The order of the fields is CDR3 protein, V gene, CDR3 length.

CDR3 protein: CASSPGSGRSSTDTQYF
V gene: TRBV7-9
CDR3 length: 17

CDR3 protein: CASRSRGQGVFWDQPQHF
V gene: TRBV2
CDR3 length: 18

CDR3 protein: CASSPHGQGATGYGYTF
V gene: TRBV5-1
CDR3 length: 17

CDR3 protein: CSVERDTEAFF
V gene: TRBV29-1
CDR3 length: 11

CDR3 protein: CASSLGGTDTQYF
V gene: TRBV5-4
CDR3 length: 13

CDR3 protein: CAISGDIGQALNTEAFF
V gene: TRBV6-1
CDR3 length: 17

CDR3 protein: CAISEQKETQYF
V gene: TRBV10-3
CDR3 length: 12

CDR3 protein: CAWEQDTQYF
V gene: TRBV30
CDR3 length: 10

CDR3 protein: CASSLGGTSGTDEQYF
V gene: TRBV5-1
CDR3 length: 16

CDR3 protein: CASSFGGTSRGNEQFF
V gene: TRBV5-4
CDR3 length: 16

CDR3 protein: CASSLGVQGSLKFGEQYF
V gene: TRBV7-8
CDR3 length: 18

CDR3 protein: CASSDYDRTYEQYF
V gene: TRBV6-1
CDR3 length: 14

CDR3 protein: CASSSFGSSYNEQFF
V gene: TRBV5-1
CDR3 length: 15

CDR3 protein: CASSPTGGSGYTF
V gene: TRBV5-6
CDR3 length: 13

CDR3 protein: CATSREHTGFNTGELFF
V gene: TRBV15
CDR3 length: 17

CDR3 protein: CASSPRQGNQPQHF
V gene: TRBV27
CDR3 length: 14

CDR3 protein: CSVKTGTGNSGANVLTF
V gene: TRBV29-1
CDR3 length: 17

CDR3 protein: CASSFVQGKNTQYF
V gene: TRBV7-2
CDR3 length: 14

CDR3 protein: CASSASLRETQYF
V gene: TRBV19
CDR3 length: 13

CDR3 protein: CASSEGTKQNTDTQYF
V gene: TRBV21-1
CDR3 length: 16

CDR3 protein: CATSSGSSLGYGYTF
V gene: TRBV15
CDR3 length: 15

CDR3 protein: CASQLAGAGYEQYF
V gene: TRBV7-9
CDR3 length: 14

CDR3 protein: CASSQRPQEGTSEAFF
V gene: TRBV4-1
CDR3 length: 16

CDR3 protein: CASSPGGSSQPQHF
V gene: TRBV5-6
CDR3 length: 14

CDR3 protein: CASSLDRLQGITDTQYF
V gene: TRBV7-8
CDR3 length: 17

CDR3 protein: CASVRLGVSEQFF
V gene: TRBV7-2
CDR3 length: 13

CDR3 protein: CASSLRFDTEAFF
V gene: TRBV5-1
CDR3 length: 13

CDR3 protein: CASSRQVYTEAFF
V gene: TRBV6-1
CDR3 length: 13

CDR3 protein: CASSVGQGIYGYTF
V gene: TRBV9
CDR3 length: 14

CDR3 protein: CASSMNPGGGQPQHF
V gene: TRBV5-1
CDR3 length: 15

CDR3 protein: CASSLTKNTGELFF
V gene: TRBV5-4
CDR3 length: 14

CDR3 protein: CASSKANRVNEQYF
V gene: TRBV6-6
CDR3 length: 14

CDR3 protein: CASSHISGATGELFF
V gene: TRBV6-6
CDR3 length: 15

CDR3 protein: CASSADLYEQYF
V gene: TRBV5-6
CDR3 length: 12

CDR3 protein: CAIEDRGNTEAFF
V gene: TRBV10-3
CDR3 length: 13

CDR3 protein: CASSLEGSSGRVNEQFF
V gene: TRBV11-2
CDR3 length: 17

CDR3 protein: CASSGSGSSYEQYF
V gene: TRBV5-6
CDR3 length: 14

CDR3 protein: CASSLRVAGVGEQFF
V gene: TRBV7-6
CDR3 length: 15

CDR3 protein: CARGLAGPSTDTQYF
V gene: TRBV14
CDR3 length: 15

CDR3 protein: CASSQGERGGPNEQFF
V gene: TRBV4-3
CDR3 length: 16

CDR3 protein: CASQGGSYNSPLHF
V gene: TRBV11-3
CDR3 length: 14

CDR3 protein: CASRQGTGVVGYTF
V gene: TRBV5-1
CDR3 length: 14

CDR3 protein: CASSPQTNYGYTF
V gene: TRBV14
CDR3 length: 13

CDR3 protein: CASSEIRNTEAFF
V gene: TRBV6-1
CDR3 length: 13

CDR3 protein: CASSPPGYEQYF
V gene: TRBV7-9
CDR3 length: 12

CDR3 protein: CASSQGLAGDNEQFF
V gene: TRBV18
CDR3 length: 15